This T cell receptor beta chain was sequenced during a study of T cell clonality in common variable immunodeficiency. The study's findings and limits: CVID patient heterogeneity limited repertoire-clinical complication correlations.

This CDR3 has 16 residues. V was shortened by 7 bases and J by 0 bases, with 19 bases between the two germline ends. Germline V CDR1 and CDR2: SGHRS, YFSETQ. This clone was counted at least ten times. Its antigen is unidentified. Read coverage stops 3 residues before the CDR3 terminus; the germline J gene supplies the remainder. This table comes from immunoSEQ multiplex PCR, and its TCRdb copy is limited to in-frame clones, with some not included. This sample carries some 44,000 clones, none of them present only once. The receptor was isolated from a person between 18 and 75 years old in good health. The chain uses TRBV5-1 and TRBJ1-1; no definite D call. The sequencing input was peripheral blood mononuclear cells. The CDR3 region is CASGPGGVPMNTEAFF. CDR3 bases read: TGCGCCAGCGGCCCCGGCGGGGTCCCCATGAACACTGAA. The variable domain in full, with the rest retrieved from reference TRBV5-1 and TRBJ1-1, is KAGVTQTPRYLIKTRGQQVTLSCSPISGHRSVSWYQQTPGQGLQFLFEYFSETQRNKGNFPGRFSGRQFSNSRSEMNVSTLELGDSALYLCASGPGGVPMNTEAFFGQGTRLTVV.